The next 20 T cell receptor beta chains were all read from a single sample in a study of cytotoxic CD8 clonotypes in ibrutinib-treated CLL. Sequencing used immunoSEQ multiplex PCR; TCRdb keeps in-frame clones, though not all of them. The sample holds 130,000 or so clones, approximately 83% seen once. Sequencing was performed on PBMCs, taken after 24 months of ibrutinib treatment. All receptors derive from a human donor with chronic lymphocytic leukemia.

The genes are TRBV30 and TRBJ2-1, with D maybe TRBD2 (7 bases). This CDR3 has 14 amino acids. V gave up 6 bases and J gave up 0 bases, with 12 bases separating them. Germline V gene lookup returns CDR1 GTSNPN and CDR2 SVGIG (reference sequence). The CDR3 DNA reads as TGTGCCTGTCCCCGGGGGGCCTCCTACAATGAGCAGTTCTTC. Translated: CACPRGASYNEQFF.

The chain is built from TRBV18 and TRBJ2-5, with 7 bases fitting TRBD2. V was pared by 3 bases and J by 6 bases, with 7 bases of the junction left unmatched. The CDR3 spans 14 residues. Per germline, CDR1 KGHSH and CDR2 LQKENI. CDR3 loop: CASSPPGLSKTQYF. CDR3 DNA: TGTGCCAGCTCACCCCCGGGACTATCGAAGACCCAGTACTTC.

This clone was seen more than once but under ten times. The CDR3 coding sequence is TGTGCCTGGAGCACAGGGATCCGAAATCAGCCCCAGCATTTT. Translating gives CAWSTGIRNQPQHF. The gene calls are TRBV30 and TRBJ1-5, with a weak D call TRBD1 (6 bases). V was pared by 3 bases and J by 4 bases, with 13 bases between. This CDR3 is 14 amino acids long. Germline values: CDR1 GTSNPN, CDR2 SVGIG (reference sequence).

V and J are TRBV19 and TRBJ2-7; TRBD1 matches 9 bases. Looked up from germline, CDR1 is LNHDA and CDR2 is SQIVND (reference sequence). V gave up 5 bases and J gave up 1 base; unmatched junction bases: 12. The CDR3 is 17 residues long. The CDR3 is CASSPKDRDRVSYEQYF. CDR3 DNA: TGTGCCAGTAGTCCGAAGGACCGGGACAGGGTGTCCTACGAGCAGTACTTC. Full variable domain (missing parts from reference TRBV19 and TRBJ2-7): DGGITQSPKYLFRKEGQNVTLSCEQNLNHDAMYWYRQDPGQGLRLIYYSQIVNDFQKGDIAEGYSVSREKKESFPLTVTSAQKNPTAFYLCASSPKDRDRVSYEQYFGPGTRLTVT.

The CDR3 reads CASRVMGQGGFF. The CDR3 DNA follows: TGTGCCAGCAGGGTCATGGGACAGGGGGGGTTCTTC. The rearrangement uses TRBV2 and TRBJ2-1, with 11 bases that match TRBD1. With V trimmed by 6 bases and J by 15 bases, 7 bases remained unmatched. The germline V gene encodes CDR1 SNHLY and CDR2 FYNNEI. This CDR3 has 12 residues.

The chain links TRBV2 to TRBJ1-2; no clear D. From germline, CDR1 is SNHLY and CDR2 FYNNEI. This CDR3 contains 15 residues. The ends were cut back, 6 bases at V and 8 bases at J, with 22 bases in the middle. This CDR3 reads CASSPQFRLAGGYTF. The DNA for the CDR3 is TGTGCCAGCAGCCCCCAATTCAGACTGGCAGGCGGCTACACCTTC.

The V call is TRBV9, the J call TRBJ2-3, with D uncertain. The germline gives CDR1 SGDLS, CDR2 YYNGEE. This CDR3 has 13 residues. V lost 4 bases and J 8 bases, leaving 14 bases between the germline ends. CDR3 in DNA: TGTGCCAGCAGCTCCGAAGGCGCCTTTACGCAGTATTTT. Its protein is CASSSEGAFTQYF.

DNA of the CDR3: TGTGCCAGCAGCGTGTCAAACAGGGGTGTTTCACCCCTCCACTTT. It yields the protein CASSVSNRGVSPLHF. The chain uses TRBV9 and TRBJ1-6; 7 bases align to TRBD1. The CDR3 is 15 amino acids. Germline CDR1 and CDR2: SGDLS and YYNGEE. With 2 bases clipped from V and 9 bases from J, the junction kept 8 bases outside the gene matches. Full variable domain (remainder filled in from reference TRBV9 and TRBJ1-6): DSGVTQTPKHLITATGQRVTLRCSPRSGDLSVYWYQQSLDQGLQFLIQYYNGEERAKGNILERFSAQQFPDLHSELNLSSLELGDSALYFCASSVSNRGVSPLHFGNGTRLTVT.

The rearrangement joins TRBV28 to TRBJ2-5; D unclear. Germline V CDR1 and CDR2: MDHEN, SYDVKM. Trimming cost V 2 bases and J 4 bases, with 11 bases left between them. The CDR3 is 14 residues long. The CDR3 region has the DNA TGTGCCAGCAGTTTACCGGCCGGACGAGAGACCCAGTACTTC. This translates into CASSLPAGRETQYF.

The chain couples TRBV19 to TRBJ1-2; 7 bases are a match to TRBD1. The CDR3 sequence is 15 residues long. The trim removed 1 base at V and 0 bases at J, leaving 2 bases unmatched. CDR1 and CDR2 from the germline V gene are LNHDA and SQIVND (reference sequence). DNA of the CDR3: TGTGCCAGTAGTATAGGCGGGACAGCTAACTATGGCTACACCTTC. Amino acid sequence: CASSIGGTANYGYTF.

The chain employs TRBV14 and TRBJ1-1; TRBD1 aligns across 10 bases. This CDR3 is 16 amino acids long. J lost 5 bases, V lost 4 bases, and 10 bases had no gene match. Germline-derived CDR1 and CDR2 are SGHDN and FVKESK. The CDR3 region has the DNA TGTGCCAGCAGCCCCCGGGACAGGGGATTAGGGACTGAAGCTTTCTTT. This translates into CASSPRDRGLGTEAFF.

The chain links TRBV19 to TRBJ2-7; D is uncertain. The V end lost 5 bases, the J end lost 0 bases, and 11 bases lay between the germline ends. In germline, CDR1 is LNHDA, CDR2 SQIVND (reference sequence). This CDR3 region has 14 residues. CDR3 in DNA: TGTGCCAGTAGTGCCGATATGAGCTCCTACGAGCAGTACTTC. Translated, it gives CASSADMSSYEQYF. Full variable domain (missing parts from reference TRBV19 and TRBJ2-7): DGGITQSPKYLFRKEGQNVTLSCEQNLNHDAMYWYRQDPGQGLRLIYYSQIVNDFQKGDIAEGYSVSREKKESFPLTVTSAQKNPTAFYLCASSADMSSYEQYFGPGTRLTVT.

This rearrangement joins TRBV6-1 to TRBJ2-3; 8 nucleotides match TRBD1. The CDR3 covers 16 residues. J was trimmed by 6 bases and V by 2 bases; bases with no gene match: 10. The germline V gene encodes CDR1 MNHNS and CDR2 SASEGT. The CDR3 loop is CASSESRTGKRDTQYF. DNA of the CDR3: TGTGCCAGCAGTGAATCACGGACAGGGAAAAGGGATACGCAGTATTTT.

This clone was counted a single time. The V and J genes are TRBV14 and TRBJ2-3; the D gene is possibly TRBD1 (5 bases). V lost 3 bases to trimming and J lost 13 bases, with 14 bases between them. The CDR3 is 12 amino acids. CDR1 and CDR2 from the germline V gene are SGHDN and FVKESK. CDR3 amino acids: CASSHFADKKYF. CDR3 coding DNA: TGTGCCAGCAGCCATTTTGCGGACAAGAAGTATTTT.

The chain uses TRBV27 and TRBJ2-2; 7 bases are a match to TRBD2. Looked up from germline, CDR1 is MNHEY and CDR2 is SMNVEV (reference sequence). The CDR3 spans 16 residues. After removal of 2 bases from V and 5 bases from J, the junction contained 8 bases not matched to a gene. The CDR3 here is CASSLIILGGTGELFF. In DNA, the CDR3 is TGTGCCAGCAGTTTAATAATCCTCGGGGGGACCGGGGAGCTGTTTTTT.

For the CDR3, the DNA is TGTGCCAGCAGCTTAGGCTTCACCGGGACAGGGGCCCGTGAAAAACTGTTTTTT. Its translation is CASSLGFTGTGAREKLFF. The rearrangement uses TRBV7-9 and TRBJ1-4; 10 bases line up with TRBD1. The length of the CDR3 is 18 residues. V lost 1 base and J lost 7; bases outside the gene matches: 12. Germline CDR1 is SEHNR and CDR2 is FQNEAQ (reference sequence).

In its sample, this clone was seen once. The chain is built from TRBV29-1 and TRBJ2-6; tentatively, D is TRBD1 or TRBD2 (6 bases each). The V gene's germline CDR1 is SQVTM and CDR2 ANQGSEA. The CDR3 sequence is 13 residues long. Trimming removed 7 bases from V and 2 bases from J, with 9 bases in between. Written as DNA, the CDR3 is TGCAGCGCCGGGGGCGCTGGGGCCAACGTCCTGACTTTC. It is translated as CSAGGAGANVLTF.

V is TRBV19 and J is TRBJ1-2; D is unresolved. V was pared by 7 bases and J by 5 bases, with 20 bases between. Per germline, CDR1 LNHDA and CDR2 SQIVND (reference sequence). The CDR3 contains 15 residues. The chain's CDR3 is CASTLSPMAGYGYTF. CDR3 coding DNA: TGTGCCAGTACTTTATCCCCAATGGCCGGGTATGGCTACACCTTC. Supplemented by reference TRBV19 and TRBJ1-2, the full variable domain reads DGGITQSPKYLFRKEGQNVTLSCEQNLNHDAMYWYRQDPGQGLRLIYYSQIVNDFQKGDIAEGYSVSREKKESFPLTVTSAQKNPTAFYLCASTLSPMAGYGYTFGSGTRLTVV.

The chain has TRBV19 and TRBJ2-1; 10 nucleotides agree with TRBD2. V trimming: 7 bases; J trimming: 8 bases; junction bases outside the gene matches: 17. This CDR3 comprises 17 residues. The germline V gene encodes CDR1 LNHDA and CDR2 SQIVND (reference sequence). DNA of the CDR3: TGTGCCAGTAAGAATTCTTGGACAGCGGGAGGGTTCGATGAGCAGTTCTTC. The encoded protein is CASKNSWTAGGFDEQFF.

The chain carries TRBV29-1 and TRBJ2-7, with 9 bases lining up with TRBD1. V dropped 7 bases and J dropped 7; count of bases not matched to a gene: 8. CDR1 and CDR2 from the germline V gene are SQVTM and ANQGSEA. This CDR3 is built from 12 residues. CDR3 DNA sequence: TGCAGCGCACGACGACAGGGGGGGGAGCAGTACTTC. This gives the protein CSARRQGGEQYF.